This record concerns one T cell receptor (beta chain) sequence. Its antigen is still unknown. Version v3.0 of the immunoSEQ assay was performed at survey level. TCRdb keeps only in-frame clones here, not all; method: immunoSEQ multiplex PCR. The table lists 29,000 or so clones, about 96% of them singletons. Germline assignment: CDR1 SGHNT and CDR2 YYREEE (reference sequence). Trimming took 7 bases from V and 0 from J, leaving 14 bases between them. CDR3 size: 14 residues. This sample stems from a study of long-term antiretroviral therapy in people with HIV. The United States was where all participants with HIV were treated. Study conclusions and caveats: Diversity measured after ART increased yet remained under transplant donor controls. Pre-ART-expanded clones dominated the repertoire at all time points.

The chain links TRBV5-4 to TRBJ2-7, with a possible D match to TRBD2 (5 bases). This sequence was found in a man under 40 with HIV. Sequenced material: unsorted PBMCs, taken 5.3 years after starting antiretroviral therapy. Here the CDR3 reads CASPGSPSSYEQYF. Written as DNA, the CDR3 is TGTGCCAGCCCGGGGAGTCCGAGCTCCTACGAGCAGTACTTC.